This T cell receptor (beta chain) is from a study of shared clonotypes between healthy human individuals. Unmatched junction bases numbered 3, after V lost 0 bases and J lost 2 bases. Germline CDR1 is SGHNT and CDR2 is YYREEE (reference sequence). The CDR3 consists of 15 residues. Genomic DNA per cell subset filled all wells of several immunoSEQ plates. When replicate PCRs were run on unsorted PBMC, they used 300 ng DNA, 25,000 to 30,000 T cell genomes. In the study's own analysis: ImmunoSEQ only sent back junction sequences with no quality scores, so filtering was done differently. Measured with immunoSEQ multiplex PCR; TCRdb has only the in-frame clones, and not every one. That table is the source of V, J and clone size, and D and trimming were worked out from the DNA. The sample has nearly 500,000 clones; about 79% are singletons. Points from the study as a whole: Only a few donors were included, so the genetic and exposure-history diversity represented was limited.

On this clone itself: Its specificity is not known.

The V call is TRBV5-4, the J call TRBJ2-3; 7 bases agree with TRBD1. Sequencing was carried out using PBMCs. This clonotype was sampled from a woman aged 40 to 49 in good health. Some clones in this sample may be carry-over from other donors' samples. CDR3 residues: CASSLEGQSTDTQYF. Written as DNA, the CDR3 is TGTGCCAGCAGCTTGGAGGGACAGTCCACAGATACGCAGTATTTT.